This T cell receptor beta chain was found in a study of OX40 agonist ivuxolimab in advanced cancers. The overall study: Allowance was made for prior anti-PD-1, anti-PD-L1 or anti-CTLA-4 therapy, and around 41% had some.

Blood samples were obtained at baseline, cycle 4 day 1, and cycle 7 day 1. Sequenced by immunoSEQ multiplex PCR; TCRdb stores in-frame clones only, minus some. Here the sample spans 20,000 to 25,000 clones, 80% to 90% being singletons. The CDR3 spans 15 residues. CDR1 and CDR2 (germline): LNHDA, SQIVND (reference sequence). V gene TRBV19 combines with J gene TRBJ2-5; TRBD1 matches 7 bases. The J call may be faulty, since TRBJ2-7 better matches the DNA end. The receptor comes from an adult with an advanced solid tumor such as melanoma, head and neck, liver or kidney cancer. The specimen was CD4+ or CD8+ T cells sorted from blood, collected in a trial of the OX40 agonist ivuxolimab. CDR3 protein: CASSIAQTGSHEQYF. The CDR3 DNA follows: TGTGCCAGTAGTATAGCCCAGACAGGGAGTCACGAGCAGTACTTC.